A selection of T cell receptor beta chains follows, all from one sample in a study of CD8 T cells in ankylosing spondylitis. TCRdb called the 5' RACE reads again in MiXCR, with one record for every CDR3 protein. Found here are fewer than 250,000 distinct CDR3 sequences, more than 9% of them singletons; the top ten hold 2.5% to 3%. Sequencing was carried out using blood, either unsorted or a sorted T cell fraction (not recorded which). The receptors shown here come from a male donor with ankylosing spondylitis or in good health (not recorded which). The CDR3 runs from the conserved cysteine through the conserved F or W. D genes are given only for firm matches. Clone size appears in some rows only: once, few, many, or a class for an expanded clone.

D,J,V,size,DNA,CDR3
NA,TRBJ1-1,TRBV10-3,NA,TGTGCCATCAGGGAGGCAGAGGTCCCCAACACTGAAGCTTTCTTT,CAIREAEVPNTEAFF
NA,TRBJ1-2,TRBV5-1,many,TGCGCCAGCACCTATTCGGGGCAGGACAACTATGGCTACACCTTC,CASTYSGQDNYGYTF
TRBD1,TRBJ2-5,TRBV11-1,many,TGTGCCAGCAGCTTACCGGGACAGGGGCCTTCCTGGGGAGAGACCCAGTACTTC,CASSLPGQGPSWGETQYF
TRBD1,TRBJ1-4,TRBV18,few,TGTGCCAGCTCACCTTCACGCGCCGGGACAGTTTGGAATGAAAAACTGTTTTTT,CASSPSRAGTVWNEKLFF
NA,TRBJ1-4,TRBV15,NA,TGTGCCACCAGCAGAGATCCCGGTGAAAAACTGTTTTTT,CATSRDPGEKLFF
NA,TRBJ1-1,TRBV3-1,many,TGTGCCAGCAGCCACCAACAGGGAAACACTGAAGCTTTCTTT,CASSHQQGNTEAFF
TRBD1,TRBJ1-2,TRBV30,many,TGTGCCTGGCACCAGACGGGACAGCAAAACTATGGCTACACCTTC,CAWHQTGQQNYGYTF
NA,TRBJ2-7,TRBV6-6,many,TGTGCCACCGCTTCGGGCTACGAGCAGTACTTC,CATASGYEQYF
NA,TRBJ2-1,TRBV6-5,NA,TGTGCCAGCAGTTACTCGAGGTCGCACAATGAGCAGTTCTTC,CASSYSRSHNEQFF
TRBD2,TRBJ2-7,TRBV12-3/TRBV12-4,many,TGTGCCAGCAGTTCCCACGGGTCACTAGCGGTGGTGCAGTACTTC,CASSSHGSLAVVQYF
TRBD1,TRBJ2-7,TRBV7-2,NA,TGTGCCAGCAGCTCCGGAGGGGACAGGGGGTTGGGCGAGCAGTACTTC,CASSSGGDRGLGEQYF